This TCR beta chain originates from a study of T cell repertoires in cytomegalovirus infection. Across the study: The authors used CMV epitopes that were HLA-C-restricted (recently identified) and HLA-B-restricted (well studied). In public TCR beta signatures, there were indications of both CMV infection and matching HLA type.

Notes on this clonotype: As yet, its antigen is unknown.

TCRdb re-called the reads with MiXCR, one entry per CDR3 protein. Of hundreds of thousands of distinct CDR3 sequences listed, 30% to 40% are singletons. Study-wide points: Adding up the frequency of public TCR beta families identified people who carried CMV plus the relevant HLA. What dominated the ex vivo response were HLA-C-restricted CMV-specific TCR beta clonotypes.

This CDR3 comprises 13 residues. Per the germline V gene, CDR1 is DFQATT and CDR2 is SNEGSKA (reference sequence). J gave up 2 bases and V 7 bases, and 4 bases lay outside the gene matches. The sequence was obtained from a human donor in good health (CMV status not recorded). Some clones in this sample may be carry-over from other donors' samples. V gene TRBV20-1 combines with J gene TRBJ2-3; 9 nucleotides match TRBD2. The sequencing here drew on cultured PBMCs, taken from culture after CMV antigen stimulation. The CDR3 sequence: CSVGLALTDTQYF. CDR3 DNA sequence: TGCAGTGTTGGACTAGCGCTCACAGATACGCAGTATTTT.